This TCR beta chain was sequenced during a study of PD-L1 blockade in urothelial cancer. Study-wide background: Blood drawn 3 weeks (second dose) and 6 weeks after treatment start was analyzed. Median blood clonality was roughly 0.072, with more than 75,000 unique TCRs.

Time point described: pretreatment peripheral blood. This CDR3 comprises 14 residues. In germline, CDR1 is SEHNR, CDR2 FQNEAQ (reference sequence). V was trimmed by 4 bases and J by 6 bases, leaving 12 bases between them. Each PCR received spiked synthetic TCR analog templates. Produced via immunoSEQ multiplex PCR; TCRdb's table is partial and in-frame only. The sample shows just under 65,000 clones, 80% to 90% of them seen only once. This clone was recorded a few times. The chain employs TRBV7-9 and TRBJ2-2; a weak D match, TRBD1 (6 bases). The sample consisted of PBMCs, taken around atezolizumab (anti-PD-L1) treatment. This TCR derives from a man aged 70-80 years with urothelial cancer. CDR3 sequence: CASSWIQGAGELFF. The DNA for the CDR3 is TGTGCCAGCAGCTGGATACAGGGAGCCGGGGAGCTGTTTTTT. Combining the CDR3 with reference TRBV7-9 and TRBJ2-2 gives the whole variable domain DTGVSQNPRHKITKRGQNVTFRCDPISEHNRLYWYRQTLGQGPEFLTYFQNEAQLEKSRLLSDRFSAERPKGSFSTLEIQRTEQGDSAMYLCASSWIQGAGELFFGEGSRLTVL.